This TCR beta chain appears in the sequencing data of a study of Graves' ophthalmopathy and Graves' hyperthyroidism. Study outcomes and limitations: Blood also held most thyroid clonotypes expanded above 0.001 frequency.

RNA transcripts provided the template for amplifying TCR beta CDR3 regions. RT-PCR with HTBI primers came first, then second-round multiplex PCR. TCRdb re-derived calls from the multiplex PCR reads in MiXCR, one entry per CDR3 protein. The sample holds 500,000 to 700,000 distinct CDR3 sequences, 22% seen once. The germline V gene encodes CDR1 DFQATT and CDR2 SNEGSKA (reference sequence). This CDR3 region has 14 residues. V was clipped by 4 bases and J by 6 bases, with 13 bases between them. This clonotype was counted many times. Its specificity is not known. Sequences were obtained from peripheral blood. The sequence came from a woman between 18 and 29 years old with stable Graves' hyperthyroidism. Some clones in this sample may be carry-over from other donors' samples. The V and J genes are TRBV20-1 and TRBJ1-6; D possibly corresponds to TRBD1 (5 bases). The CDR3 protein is CSAKVGGGNSPLHF. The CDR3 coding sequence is TGCAGTGCTAAGGTCGGGGGTGGTAATTCACCCCTCCACTTT.